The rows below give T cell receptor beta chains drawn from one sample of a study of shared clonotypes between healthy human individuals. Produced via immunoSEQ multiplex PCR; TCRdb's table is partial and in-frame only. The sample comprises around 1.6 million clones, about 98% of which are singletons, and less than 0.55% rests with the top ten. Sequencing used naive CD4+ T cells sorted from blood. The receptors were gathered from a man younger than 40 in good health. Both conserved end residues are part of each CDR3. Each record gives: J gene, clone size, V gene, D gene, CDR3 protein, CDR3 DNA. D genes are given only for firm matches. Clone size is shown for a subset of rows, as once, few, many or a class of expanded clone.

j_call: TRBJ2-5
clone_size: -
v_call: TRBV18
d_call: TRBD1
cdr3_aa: CASSPQQTGEETQYF
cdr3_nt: TGTGCCAGCTCACCACAGCAGACAGGGGAAGAGACCCAGTACTTC

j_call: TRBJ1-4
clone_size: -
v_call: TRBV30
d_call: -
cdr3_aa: CAWYGSSGDEKLFF
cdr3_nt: TGTGCCTGGTACGGATCCTCTGGAGACGAAAAACTGTTTTTT

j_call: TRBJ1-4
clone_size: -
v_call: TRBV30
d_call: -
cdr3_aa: CAWSVRGEKLFF
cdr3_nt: TGTGCCTGGAGTGTACGAGGTGAAAAACTGTTTTTT

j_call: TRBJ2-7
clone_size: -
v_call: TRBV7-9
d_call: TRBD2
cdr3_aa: CASSFGGLSYEQYF
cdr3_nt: TGTGCCAGCAGCTTCGGGGGGTTGTCCTACGAGCAGTACTTC

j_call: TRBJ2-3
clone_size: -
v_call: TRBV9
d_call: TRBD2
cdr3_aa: CASSVEPGLAGDTQYF
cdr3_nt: TGTGCCAGCAGCGTAGAACCCGGACTAGCGGGAGATACGCAGTATTTT

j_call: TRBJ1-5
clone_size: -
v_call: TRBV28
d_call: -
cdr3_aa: CASSASGHHGAPQHF
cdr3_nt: TGTGCCAGCAGTGCCTCGGGACACCACGGGGCGCCCCAGCATTTT

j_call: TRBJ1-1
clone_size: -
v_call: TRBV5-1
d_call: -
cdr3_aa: CASSLSRGLTEAFF
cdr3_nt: TGCGCCAGCAGCTTGTCCCGGGGCTTGACTGAAGCTTTCTTT

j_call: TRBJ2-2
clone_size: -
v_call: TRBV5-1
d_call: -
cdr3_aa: CASSLLTSGLATGELFF
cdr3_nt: TGCGCCAGCAGCTTGCTTACTAGTGGCTTGGCCACCGGGGAGCTGTTTTTT

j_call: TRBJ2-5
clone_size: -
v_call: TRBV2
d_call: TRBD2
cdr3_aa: CASSDTLAETQYF
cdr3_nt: TGTGCCAGCAGTGACACACTAGCGGAGACCCAGTACTTC

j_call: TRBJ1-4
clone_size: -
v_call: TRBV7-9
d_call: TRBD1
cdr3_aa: CASSSLSGTGPLKSLFF
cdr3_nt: TGTGCCAGCAGCTCACTTTCCGGGACAGGGCCACTGAAAAGTCTGTTTTTT

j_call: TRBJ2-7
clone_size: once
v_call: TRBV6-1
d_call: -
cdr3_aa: CASSETWGFQSRSSYEQYF
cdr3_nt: TGTGCCAGCAGTGAAACGTGGGGTTTTCAGTCCCGGAGCTCCTACGAGCAGTACTTC

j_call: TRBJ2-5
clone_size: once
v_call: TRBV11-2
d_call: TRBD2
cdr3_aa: CASSLDLAGGWMETQYF
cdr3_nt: TGTGCCAGCAGCTTAGATTTAGCGGGAGGGTGGATGGAGACCCAGTACTTC

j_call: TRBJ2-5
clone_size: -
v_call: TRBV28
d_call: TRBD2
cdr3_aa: CASSRLAGETQYF
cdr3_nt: TGTGCCAGCAGTCGACTAGCGGGGGAGACCCAGTACTTC

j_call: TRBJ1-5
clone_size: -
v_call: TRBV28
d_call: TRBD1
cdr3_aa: CASRPGTGWGQPQHF
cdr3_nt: TGTGCCAGCAGACCCGGGACAGGTTGGGGTCAGCCCCAGCATTTT

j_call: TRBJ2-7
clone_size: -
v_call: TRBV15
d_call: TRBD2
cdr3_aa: CATSRGTLAGGEQYF
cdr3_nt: TGTGCCACCAGCAGAGGAACCCTAGCGGGAGGCGAGCAGTACTTC

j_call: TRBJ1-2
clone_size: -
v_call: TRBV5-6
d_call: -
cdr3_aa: CASSLERGGYGNYGYTF
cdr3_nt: TGTGCCAGCAGCTTGGAACGCGGGGGATACGGGAACTATGGCTACACCTTC

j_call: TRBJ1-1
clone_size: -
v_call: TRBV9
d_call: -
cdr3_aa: CASSVGAASNTEAFF
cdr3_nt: TGTGCCAGCAGCGTAGGGGCAGCCTCGAACACTGAAGCTTTCTTT

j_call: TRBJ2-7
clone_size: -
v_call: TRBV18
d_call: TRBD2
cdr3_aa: CASSPSSGWREQYF
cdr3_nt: TGTGCCAGCTCACCAAGTAGCGGGTGGCGAGAGCAGTACTTC

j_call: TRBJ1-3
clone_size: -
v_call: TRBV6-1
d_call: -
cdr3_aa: CASSEVGRDTIYF
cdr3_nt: TGTGCCAGCAGTGAAGTAGGCAGAGACACCATATATTTT

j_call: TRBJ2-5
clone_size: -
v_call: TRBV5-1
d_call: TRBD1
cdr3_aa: CASTERWDRAQETQYF
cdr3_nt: TGCGCCAGCACCGAAAGGTGGGACAGAGCCCAAGAGACCCAGTACTTC

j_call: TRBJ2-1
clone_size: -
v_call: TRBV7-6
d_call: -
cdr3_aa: CASSLSRGRDNEQFF
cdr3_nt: TGTGCCAGCAGCTTGTCCCGGGGCCGGGACAATGAGCAGTTCTTC

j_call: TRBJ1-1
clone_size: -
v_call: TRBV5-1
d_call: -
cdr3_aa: CASSMDTPWTEAFF
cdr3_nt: TGCGCCAGCAGCATGGACACCCCGTGGACTGAAGCTTTCTTT

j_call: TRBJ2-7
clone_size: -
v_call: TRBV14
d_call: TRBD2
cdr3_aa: CASSSSGRLNYEQYF
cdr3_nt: TGTGCCAGCAGTTCAAGCGGGAGGCTAAACTACGAGCAGTACTTC

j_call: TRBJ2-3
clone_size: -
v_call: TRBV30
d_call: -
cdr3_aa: CAWSVLDTQYF
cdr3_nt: TGTGCCTGGAGTGTACTAGATACGCAGTATTTT

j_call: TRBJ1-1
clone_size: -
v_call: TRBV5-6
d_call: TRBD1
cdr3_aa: CASSFTGGSAFF
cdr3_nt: TGTGCCAGCAGCTTTACAGGGGGATCGGCTTTCTTT

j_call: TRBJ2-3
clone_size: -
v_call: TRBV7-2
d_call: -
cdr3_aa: CASSLVGGTDTQYF
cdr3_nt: TGTGCCAGCAGCTTAGTTGGTGGCACAGATACGCAGTATTTT

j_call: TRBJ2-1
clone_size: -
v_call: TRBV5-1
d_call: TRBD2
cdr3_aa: CASSSEAGGPGSEQFF
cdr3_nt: TGCGCCAGCAGCTCTGAAGCGGGAGGGCCGGGTAGTGAGCAGTTCTTC

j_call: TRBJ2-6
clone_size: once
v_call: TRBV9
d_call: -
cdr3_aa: CASSSYTGANVLTF
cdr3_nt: TGTGCCAGCAGCTCCTATACTGGGGCCAACGTCCTGACTTTC

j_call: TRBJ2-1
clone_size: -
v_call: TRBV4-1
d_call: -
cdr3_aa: CASSQGWNQQREQFF
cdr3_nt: TGCGCCAGCAGCCAAGGATGGAACCAGCAGAGAGAGCAGTTCTTC

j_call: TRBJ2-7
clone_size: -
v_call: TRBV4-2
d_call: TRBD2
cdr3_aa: CASSQVPGGDYEQYF
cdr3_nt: TGTGCCAGCAGCCAAGTCCCGGGGGGGGACTACGAGCAGTACTTC

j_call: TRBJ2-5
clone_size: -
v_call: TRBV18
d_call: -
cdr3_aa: CASSPRQQGTETQYF
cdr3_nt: TGTGCCAGCTCACCAAGACAACAGGGCACAGAGACCCAGTACTTC

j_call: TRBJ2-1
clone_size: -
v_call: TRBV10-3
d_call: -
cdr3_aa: CAISEFGGGTYNEQFF
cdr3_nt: TGTGCCATCAGTGAATTTGGAGGGGGTACGTACAATGAGCAGTTCTTC

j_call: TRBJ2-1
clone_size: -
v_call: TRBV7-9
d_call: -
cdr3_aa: CASSLVQSYNEQFF
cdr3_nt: TGTGCCAGCAGCTTAGTCCAGTCCTACAATGAGCAGTTCTTC

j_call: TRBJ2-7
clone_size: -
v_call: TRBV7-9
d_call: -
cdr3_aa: CASSLRELSYEQYF
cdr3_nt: TGTGCCAGCAGCCTCCGCGAGTTGTCCTACGAGCAGTACTTC

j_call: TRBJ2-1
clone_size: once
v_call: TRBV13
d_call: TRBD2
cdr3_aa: CASSYSGGPLNEQFF
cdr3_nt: TGTGCCAGCAGCTACTCGGGAGGGCCGCTCAATGAGCAGTTCTTC

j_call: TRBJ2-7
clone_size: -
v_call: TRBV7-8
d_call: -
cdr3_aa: CASSPHRVDRDEQYF
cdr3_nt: TGTGCCAGCAGCCCCCATCGGGTGGACAGAGATGAGCAGTACTTC

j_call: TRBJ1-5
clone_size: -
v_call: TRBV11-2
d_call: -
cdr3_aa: CASSLDRWRPPQHF
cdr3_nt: TGTGCCAGCAGCTTAGATCGGTGGAGGCCACCCCAGCATTTT

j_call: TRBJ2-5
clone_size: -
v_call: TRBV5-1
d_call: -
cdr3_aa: CASSPDGTQETQYF
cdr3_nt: TGCGCCAGCAGCCCCGATGGTACTCAAGAGACCCAGTACTTC

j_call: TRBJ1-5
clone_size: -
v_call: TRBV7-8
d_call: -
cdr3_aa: CASSFSQGRQYNQPQHF
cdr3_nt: TGTGCCAGCAGCTTTTCACAGGGTCGTCAGTACAATCAGCCCCAGCATTTT

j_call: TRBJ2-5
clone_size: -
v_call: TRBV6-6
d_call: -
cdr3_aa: CASTPRTPQETQYF
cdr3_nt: TGTGCCAGCACACCGAGGACACCGCAAGAGACCCAGTACTTC

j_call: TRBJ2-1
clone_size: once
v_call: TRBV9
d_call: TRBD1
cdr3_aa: CASSVAGTGVYNEQFF
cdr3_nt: TGTGCCAGCAGCGTAGCCGGGACAGGGGTCTACAATGAGCAGTTCTTC

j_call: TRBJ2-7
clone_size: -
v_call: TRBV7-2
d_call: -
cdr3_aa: CASSLDGTYKEQYF
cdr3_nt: TGTGCCAGCAGCTTAGACGGAACATATAAAGAGCAGTACTTC

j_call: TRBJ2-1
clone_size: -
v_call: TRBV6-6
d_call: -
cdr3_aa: CASSYFGQSSYNEQFF
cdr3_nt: TGTGCCAGCAGTTACTTCGGACAAAGCTCCTACAATGAGCAGTTCTTC

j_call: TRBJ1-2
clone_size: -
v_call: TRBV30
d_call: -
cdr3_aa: CAWSRRGQAPYGYTF
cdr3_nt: TGTGCCTGGAGTCGACGGGGCCAAGCCCCCTATGGCTACACCTTC

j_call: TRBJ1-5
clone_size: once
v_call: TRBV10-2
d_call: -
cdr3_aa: CASSELGQNQPQHF
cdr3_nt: TGCGCCAGCAGTGAGTTGGGGCAGAACCAGCCCCAGCATTTT

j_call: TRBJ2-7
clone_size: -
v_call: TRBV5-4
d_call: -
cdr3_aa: CASSLAGVRGAEQYF
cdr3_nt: TGTGCCAGCAGCTTGGCTGGCGTCCGGGGCGCCGAGCAGTACTTC